A single sample is the source of the 9 T cell receptor beta chains below, sequenced in a study of cytomegalovirus exposure and HLA in healthy donors. Amplification used 60 Vbeta primers and 13 Jbeta primers. TCRdb's table, derived via immunoSEQ multiplex PCR, lists solely in-frame clones and lacks some. The sample records 180,000 or so clones, roughly 73% being singletons. Sequencing was carried out using PBMCs. These receptors all stem from a woman in her thirties or forties in good health and CMV-seropositive.

The V and J genes are TRBV4-3 and TRBJ2-1; maybe TRBD1 (5 bases). The CDR3 runs to 19 residues. With 3 bases removed from V and 5 bases from J, the gap between germline ends came to 26 bases. Germline CDR1 LGHNA, CDR2 YSLEER. The CDR3 is CASSHPRLGVGALNNEQFF. CDR3 nucleotides: TGCGCCAGCAGCCACCCTCGTCTAGGGGTAGGAGCTCTGAACAATGAGCAGTTCTTC.

This rearrangement joins TRBV28 to TRBJ1-6; D is unresolved. Germline CDR1 reads MDHEN; CDR2 reads SYDVKM. V lost 11 bases, J lost 7 bases, and 15 bases lay in between. CDR3 length equals 13 residues. CDR3 sequence (DNA): TGTGCCGGCGGAACAAACAAAAATTCACCCCTCCACTTT. Translation gives CAGGTNKNSPLHF.

V is TRBV5-8 and J is TRBJ2-6; a possible D gene is TRBD1 (6 bases). Germline V CDR1 and CDR2: SGHTS, YDEGEE. CDR3 length: 16 residues. V gave up 0 bases and J gave up 1 base, with 8 bases separating them. The CDR3 loop reads CASSLGTGSGANVLTF. The CDR3 DNA reads TGTGCCAGCAGCTTGGGAACAGGGTCTGGGGCCAACGTCCTGACTTTC.

Remarks on this clone: The junction and the germline gene differ at one end; a read error may be behind it. The V gene is TRBV30, the J gene TRBJ2-6; TRBD1 might be the D (6 bases). Germline assignment: CDR1 GTSNPN and CDR2 SVGIG (reference sequence). There are 16 residues in the CDR3. The CDR3 sequence is CASFEGVRSWANVLTF. DNA of the CDR3: TGTGCCTCCTTCGAGGGGGTCCGCTCTTGGGCCAACGTCCTGACTTTC.

This clone occurred a few times. This chain joins TRBV9 and TRBJ2-3; 12 nucleotides agree with TRBD1. CDR3 length: 15 amino acids. The ends lost 4 bases at V and 4 bases at J; junction bases unmatched: 4. Germline V gene lookup returns CDR1 SGDLS and CDR2 YYNGEE. CDR3 sequence (DNA): TGTGCCAGCAGCCTGGGACAGGGGGCCGCAGATACGCAGTATTTT. Translated, it gives CASSLGQGAADTQYF. The entire variable domain, with the rest obtained from reference TRBV9 and TRBJ2-3, is as follows: DSGVTQTPKHLITATGQRVTLRCSPRSGDLSVYWYQQSLDQGLQFLIQYYNGEERAKGNILERFSAQQFPDLHSELNLSSLELGDSALYFCASSLGQGAADTQYFGPGTRLTVL.

V and J are TRBV2 and TRBJ2-5; 7 nucleotides line up with TRBD2. The germline CDR1 and CDR2 sequences are SNHLY and FYNNEI. There are 15 residues in the CDR3. V lost 4 bases to trimming and J lost 1 base; unmatched junction nucleotides: 6. The CDR3 sequence is CASSAGRGPQETQYF. In nucleotides, the CDR3 is TGTGCCAGCAGTGCTGGGAGGGGACCCCAAGAGACCCAGTACTTC.

The table lists this clone with a few counts. V usage is TRBV29-1 and J usage is TRBJ2-5; 9 bases are shared with TRBD1. Germline V gene lookup returns CDR1 SQVTM and CDR2 ANQGSEA. This CDR3 region has 14 residues. The V gene end was trimmed by 6 bases and the J gene end by 2 bases; junction bases not matched to a gene: 7. The CDR3, as DNA: TGCAGCGTCGAGACAGGGGGATTTCAAGAGACCCAGTACTTC. It yields the protein CSVETGGFQETQYF.

This clone appeared a few times. J is TRBJ2-3 and V is TRBV18, with TRBD2 matching 11 bases. The CDR3 covers 16 residues. CDR1 is KGHSH, CDR2 LQKENI, per germline. Trimming at V came to 0 bases and at J to 3 bases, leaving 2 bases not matched to a gene. The CDR3 is CASSPPASGRTDTQYF. In DNA, the CDR3 is TGTGCCAGCTCACCACCGGCTAGCGGGAGGACAGATACGCAGTATTTT.

The chain uses TRBV19 and TRBJ2-2; a weak D match, TRBD2 (6 bases). This CDR3 spans 16 amino acids. Germline V gives CDR1 LNHDA, CDR2 SQIVND (reference sequence). Deletions cut 6 bases from V and 0 bases from J, with 14 bases between. The CDR3 region is CASRAPGLPNTGELFF. CDR3 sequence (DNA): TGTGCCAGTAGGGCCCCGGGACTGCCGAACACCGGGGAGCTGTTTTTT.